These 24 T cell receptor beta chains share one sample of origin, sequenced in a study of beta chain features in type 1 diabetes (dated by TCRdb to 2017 to 2018). General findings and caveats noted by the study authors: A moderate but significant shortening of TCRB CDR3 length was observed in type 1 diabetes patients in all four CD4+ subsets.

These TCRs are of unknown antigen specificity. Receptor amplification or capture employed the immunoSEQ multiplex PCR assay. The High Capacity cDNA Reverse Transcription Kit was used to reverse transcribe all of the isolated RNA, meaning that expressed TCRB transcripts were what got sequenced. Not all clones reach the TCRdb copy of this immuneACCESS table, which keeps in-frame sequences only. Checked studies attribute under half of the gap to unresolved V genes and leave the rest unexplained. The sample includes around 130,000 clones, with around 10% observed a single time. The ten largest clones add up to roughly 0.75% of the sample. The sample taken for sequencing was central memory CD4+ T cells from blood. Receptors were obtained from a man aged 25-40 years with type 1 diabetes.

To note about this clone: Other DNA sequences in the same sample also yield this CDR3. The chain combines TRBV6-5 with TRBJ1-1; D is unclear. The CDR3 is made up of 14 amino acids. V lost 3 bases and J lost 1, with 9 bases in between. In germline, CDR1 is MNHEY, CDR2 SVGAGI. Written as DNA, the CDR3 is TGTGCCAGCAGTTATTCATACTCGAACACTGAAGCTTTCTTT. Translation: CASSYSYSNTEAFF.

This clone was counted a few times. The genes are TRBV7-9 and TRBJ2-1; 12 bases line up with TRBD2. The CDR3 has 17 residues. The V and J ends lost 2 bases and 8 bases, in that order; junction bases with no gene match: 10. Germline CDR1 SEHNR, CDR2 FQNEAQ (reference sequence). The CDR3 nucleotides are TGTGCCAGCAGCTTAACTAGCGGGGGGCCGGTAGGGGATGAGCAGTTCTTC. Translated, it gives CASSLTSGGPVGDEQFF.

This clone was seen more than once but under ten times. The chain is built from TRBV2 and TRBJ2-7; no clear D. Germline V CDR1 and CDR2: SNHLY, FYNNEI. This CDR3 is built from 14 residues. Trimming left V 3 bases short and J 3 bases short, with 12 bases between. CDR3 in DNA: TGTGCCAGCAGTGAGCGTCGTGGTTTCTACGAGCAGTACTTC. Residues: CASSERRGFYEQYF.

The gene calls are TRBV30 and TRBJ1-3; D not certain. CDR3 length: 14 residues. Germline values: CDR1 GTSNPN, CDR2 SVGIG (reference sequence). V lost 5 bases and J 0 bases, leaving 11 bases between the germline ends. The CDR3, as DNA: TGTGCCTGGGGCCTCGGGGTCTCTGGAAACACCATATATTTT. Translation: CAWGLGVSGNTIYF. Full variable domain (rest looked up from reference TRBV30 and TRBJ1-3): SQTIHQWPATLVQPVGSPLSLECTVEGTSNPNLYWYRQAAGRGLQLLFYSVGIGQISSEVPQNLSASRPQDRQFILSSKKLLLSDSGFYLCAWGLGVSGNTIYFGEGSWLTVV.

This clone was counted a few times. J is TRBJ2-1 and V is TRBV5-6; 9 bases are shared with TRBD2. V was clipped by 3 bases and J by 8 bases; unmatched bases: 12. The germline V gene has CDR1 SGHDT and CDR2 YYEEEE. CDR3 size: 16 residues. The CDR3 sequence: CASSYLRLAAGDEQFF. CDR3 DNA sequence: TGTGCCAGCAGCTACCTTCGACTAGCGGCAGGGGATGAGCAGTTCTTC.

This clone was picked up a small number of times. The chain recombines TRBV9 with TRBJ2-3; 7 bases fit TRBD2. The J segment lost 2 bases and the V segment lost 3 bases, leaving 6 bases of the junction unmatched. This CDR3 is built from 15 residues. In germline, CDR1 is SGDLS, CDR2 YYNGEE. CDR3: CASSAGTTITDTQYF. The CDR3 DNA follows: TGTGCCAGCAGCGCCGGGACTACCATCACAGATACGCAGTATTTT.

The rearrangement uses TRBV9 and TRBJ2-2; weak D call: TRBD1 (6 bases). CDR3 size: 16 residues. Trimming removed 0 bases from V and 7 bases from J, with 16 bases in between. Germline V gene lookup returns CDR1 SGDLS and CDR2 YYNGEE. The CDR3 loop is CASSVAVGAVGGELFF. In nucleotides, the CDR3 is TGTGCCAGCAGCGTAGCCGTGGGGGCGGTTGGCGGGGAGCTGTTTTTT.

This clone was seen ten or more times. V and J are TRBV11-2 and TRBJ1-1, with 7 bases identical to TRBD1. V shed 2 bases and J 4 bases; nucleotides not matched to a gene: 4. Germline V gene lookup returns CDR1 SGHAT and CDR2 FQNNGV. This CDR3 region has 14 residues. The CDR3: CASSLRGQATEAFF. The CDR3 bases are TGTGCCAGCAGCTTAAGGGGGCAGGCCACTGAAGCTTTCTTT.

The rearrangement joins TRBV5-1 to TRBJ2-1, with 7 bases fitting TRBD1. Per the germline V gene, CDR1 is SGHRS and CDR2 is YFSETQ. This CDR3 is built from 13 residues. The V and J ends lost 8 bases and 5 bases, in that order; junction bases with no gene match: 7. The CDR3 DNA sequence: TGCGCCAGTAGAGGGACAGCAGACAATGAGCAGTTCTTC. It yields the protein CASRGTADNEQFF.

This sequence joins TRBV20-1 and TRBJ1-2; tentatively, D is TRBD1 (5 bases). Germline V gene lookup returns CDR1 DFQATT and CDR2 SNEGSKA (reference sequence). This CDR3 spans 11 amino acids. The germline V and J ends were trimmed by 5 bases and 3 bases, with 7 bases remaining between them. The CDR3 nucleotides read TGCAGTGCTCTCAGGGACTATGGCTACACCTTC. Translated, it gives CSALRDYGYTF.

The rearrangement uses TRBV10-3 and TRBJ2-5; 7 bases fit TRBD2. The length of the CDR3 is 12 residues. V was clipped by 3 bases and J by 5 bases; unmatched bases: 0. Germline CDR1 is ENHRY and CDR2 is SYGVKD. The CDR3 protein is CAISDGGETQYF. The CDR3 DNA follows: TGTGCCATCAGTGACGGGGGGGAGACCCAGTACTTC.

This clone was counted a few times. The junction departs from the called germline gene at one end, perhaps through a read error. The chain recombines TRBV7-3 with TRBJ2-3; a weak D match, TRBD2 (6 bases). The CDR3 loop spans 13 amino acids. Germline lookup yields CDR1 SGHTA and CDR2 FQGTGA. The CDR3 spells CASSSSLWGGVQF. The DNA for the CDR3 is TGTGCCAGCAGCTCCTCCCTATGGGGCGGGGTGCAGTTT.

The chain links TRBV4-2 to TRBJ2-5; tentative D call: TRBD2 (6 bases). CDR3 length: 14 amino acids. Germline V gives CDR1 LGHNA, CDR2 YNFKEQ. The germline V and J ends were trimmed by 5 bases and 4 bases, with 14 bases remaining between them. CDR3 sequence (DNA): TGTGCCAGCAGCTTCTGGGCGGGGCGAGAGACCCAGTACTTC. This gives the protein CASSFWAGRETQYF.

The rearrangement uses TRBV7-9 and TRBJ2-3, with 8 bases identical to TRBD1. Germline CDR1 is SEHNR and CDR2 is FQNEAQ (reference sequence). Losses at the gene ends were 5 bases for V and 5 bases for J; bases not matched to a gene: 6. The length of the CDR3 is 14 residues. CDR3 in DNA: TGTGCCAGCAGCCCCAGGGGGCTTGGAGATACGCAGTATTTT. Translating gives CASSPRGLGDTQYF.

This clone was found a few times. CDR3 sequence: CASSVGGHVGQPQHF. The CDR3 DNA sequence: TGTGCCAGCAGCGTGGGAGGGCATGTGGGTCAGCCCCAGCATTTT. The rearrangement uses TRBV9 and TRBJ1-5; D not certain. Germline CDR1 is SGDLS and CDR2 is YYNGEE. The V and J ends lost 2 bases and 6 bases respectively, with 15 bases between them. The CDR3 sequence is 15 residues long.

DNA for the CDR3: TGTGCCAGCAGCTCTACGGCAGATACGCAGTATTTT. It yields the protein CASSSTADTQYF. The gene calls are TRBV7-9 and TRBJ2-3; D uncertain. Germline V gene data show CDR1 as SEHNR and CDR2 as FQNEAQ (reference sequence). V lost 4 bases, J lost 4 bases, and 6 bases lay in between. This CDR3 is 12 amino acids long.

The chain recombines TRBV7-2 with TRBJ2-4, with D maybe TRBD2 (5 bases). The germline gives CDR1 SGHTA, CDR2 FQGNSA. The V gene lost 2 bases and the J gene lost 0 bases, with 8 bases spanning the gap. CDR3 length equals 15 residues. The CDR3 DNA is TGTGCCAGCAGCTTATCGACTATAGCCAAAAACATTCAGTACTTC. Translated: CASSLSTIAKNIQYF.

As to this clone: Other nucleotide sequences from this sample produce the same CDR3. The V and J genes are TRBV30 and TRBJ1-3; D unresolved. Trimming removed 0 bases from V and 2 bases from J, with 5 bases in between. CDR1 and CDR2 (germline): GTSNPN, SVGIG (reference sequence). The CDR3 sequence is 13 residues long. The CDR3 is CAWSVSAGNTIYF. The DNA for the CDR3 is TGTGCCTGGAGTGTATCCGCTGGAAACACCATATATTTT. The variable domain in full, with the rest retrieved from reference TRBV30 and TRBJ1-3, is SQTIHQWPATLVQPVGSPLSLECTVEGTSNPNLYWYRQAAGRGLQLLFYSVGIGQISSEVPQNLSASRPQDRQFILSSKKLLLSDSGFYLCAWSVSAGNTIYFGEGSWLTVV.

The chain carries TRBV19 and TRBJ2-6, with 8 nucleotides matching TRBD2. Per germline, CDR1 LNHDA and CDR2 SQIVND (reference sequence). This CDR3 is built from 15 residues. V gave up 9 bases and J gave up 1 base; unmatched junction bases: 5. CDR3 amino acids: CASTRGGSGANVLTF. The CDR3 nucleotides are TGTGCCAGCACCCGGGGGGGATCTGGGGCCAACGTCCTGACTTTC. The full variable domain, completed using reference TRBV19 and TRBJ2-6, is DGGITQSPKYLFRKEGQNVTLSCEQNLNHDAMYWYRQDPGQGLRLIYYSQIVNDFQKGDIAEGYSVSREKKESFPLTVTSAQKNPTAFYLCASTRGGSGANVLTFGAGSRLTVL.

This clone was observed a few times. The rearrangement joins TRBV6-1 to TRBJ2-1; the match to TRBD1 covers 7 bases. CDR3 length: 15 residues. The ends lost 3 bases at V and 3 bases at J; junction bases unmatched: 5. Germline-derived CDR1 and CDR2 are MNHNS and SASEGT. CDR3 region: CASSDGQAGYNEQFF. The CDR3 region has the DNA TGTGCCAGCAGTGACGGACAGGCCGGCTACAATGAGCAGTTCTTC.

The chain recombines TRBV5-1 with TRBJ1-1; tentative D call: TRBD1 (5 bases). The length of the CDR3 is 14 residues. Germline V CDR1 and CDR2: SGHRS, YFSETQ. V gave up 5 bases and J gave up 1 base, with 12 bases separating them. CDR3 sequence (DNA): TGCGCCAGCAGGGAGCAGGGCGCGAACACTGAAGCTTTCTTT. As protein: CASREQGANTEAFF.

This clone was counted only a few times. The V call is TRBV5-4, the J call TRBJ2-3, with D uncertain. The CDR3 is made up of 14 amino acids. Trimming stripped 0 bases from V and 2 bases from J, with 7 bases between. The germline V gene has CDR1 SGHNT and CDR2 YYREEE (reference sequence). CDR3 nucleotides: TGTGCCAGCAGCTTGGGGCAGAACACAGATACGCAGTATTTT. This translates into CASSLGQNTDTQYF.

A few counts support this clone. One end of the junction does not line up with germline, which may come from a read error. This sequence joins TRBV7-3 and TRBJ2-3, with D unclear. The CDR3 covers 13 residues. Germline V CDR1 and CDR2: SGHTA, FQGTGA. CDR3: CASSLTITDTQYF. The DNA of the CDR3 is TGTGCCAGCAGCCTAACCATCACAGATACGCAGTATTTT.

This clone was counted a few times. The rearrangement links TRBV9 to TRBJ2-5; TRBD2 is a possible D gene (6 bases). This CDR3 has 13 residues. V was clipped by 3 bases and J by 1 base, with 7 bases between them. CDR1 is SGDLS, CDR2 YYNGEE, per germline. The CDR3 DNA reads as TGTGCCAGCAGCGCGGGACTCCAAGAGACCCAGTACTTC. Translated, it gives CASSAGLQETQYF.